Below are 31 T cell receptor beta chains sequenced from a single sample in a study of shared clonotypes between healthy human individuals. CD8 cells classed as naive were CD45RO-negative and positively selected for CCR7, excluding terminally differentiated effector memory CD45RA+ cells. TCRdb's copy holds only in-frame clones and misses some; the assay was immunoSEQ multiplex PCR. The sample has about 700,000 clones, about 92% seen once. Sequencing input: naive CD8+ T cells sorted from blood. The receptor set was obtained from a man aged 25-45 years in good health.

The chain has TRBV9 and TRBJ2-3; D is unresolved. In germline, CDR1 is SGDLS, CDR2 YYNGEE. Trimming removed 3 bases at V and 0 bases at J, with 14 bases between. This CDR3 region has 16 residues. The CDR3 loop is CASSGSGRTSTDTQYF. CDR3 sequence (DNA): TGTGCCAGCAGCGGTAGTGGGCGTACAAGCACAGATACGCAGTATTTT.

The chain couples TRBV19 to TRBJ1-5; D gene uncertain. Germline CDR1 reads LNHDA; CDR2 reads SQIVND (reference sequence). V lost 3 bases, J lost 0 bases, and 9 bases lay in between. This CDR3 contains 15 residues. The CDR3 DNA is TGTGCCAGTAGTATCTCGGATTATAGCAATCAGCCCCAGCATTTT. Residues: CASSISDYSNQPQHF.

Written as DNA, the CDR3 is TGCAGTACAGGGATGAACACTGAAGCTTTCTTT. Amino acid sequence: CSTGMNTEAFF. The chain is built from TRBV20-1 and TRBJ1-1, with D possibly being TRBD1 (6 bases). With 8 bases removed from V and 0 bases from J, the gap between germline ends came to 7 bases. This CDR3 is 11 amino acids long. Germline lookup yields CDR1 DFQATT and CDR2 SNEGSKA (reference sequence).

The CDR3 DNA is TGTGCCAGCAGTTTATGGGCGTACGAGCAGTACTTC. Encoded protein: CASSLWAYEQYF. V is TRBV28 and J is TRBJ2-7; the D is unclear. Germline loops: CDR1 MDHEN, CDR2 SYDVKM. The CDR3 runs to 12 residues. With 0 bases removed from V and 4 bases from J, the gap between germline ends came to 4 bases. Based on the CDR3 plus reference TRBV28 and TRBJ2-7, the full variable domain is DVKVTQSSRYLVKRTGEKVFLECVQDMDHENMFWYRQDPGLGLRLIYFSYDVKMKEKGDIPEGYSVSREKKERFSLILESASTNQTSMYLCASSLWAYEQYFGPGTRLTVT.

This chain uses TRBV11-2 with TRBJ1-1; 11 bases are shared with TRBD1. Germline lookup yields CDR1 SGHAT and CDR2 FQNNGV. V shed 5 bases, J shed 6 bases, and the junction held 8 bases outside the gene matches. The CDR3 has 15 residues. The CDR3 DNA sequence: TGTGCCAGCAGCAACTGGACAGGGGGCTCCCCTGAAGCTTTCTTT. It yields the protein CASSNWTGGSPEAFF.

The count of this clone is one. The CDR3 DNA reads as TGTGCCAGCAGCTTAGAAGGAACAGGGTCTACTGAAGCTTTCTTT. Amino acid sequence: CASSLEGTGSTEAFF. The rearrangement uses TRBV11-3 and TRBJ1-1; the D gene is possibly TRBD1 (6 bases). Looked up from germline, CDR1 is SGHNT and CDR2 is YENEEA. V was cut by 0 bases and J by 5 bases, with 13 bases left in between. The CDR3 contains 15 residues.

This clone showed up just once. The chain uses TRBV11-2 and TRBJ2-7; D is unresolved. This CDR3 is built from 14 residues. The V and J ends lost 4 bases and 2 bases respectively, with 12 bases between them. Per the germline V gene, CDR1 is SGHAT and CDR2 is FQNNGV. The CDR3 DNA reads TGTGCCAGCAGCTCCATAGGACGGACCTACGAGCAGTACTTC. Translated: CASSSIGRTYEQYF.

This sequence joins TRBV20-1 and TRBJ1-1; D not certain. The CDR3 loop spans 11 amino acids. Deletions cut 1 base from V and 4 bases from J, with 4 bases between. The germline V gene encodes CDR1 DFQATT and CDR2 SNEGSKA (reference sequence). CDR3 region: CSARVGTEAFF. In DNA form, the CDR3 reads TGCAGTGCTAGAGTTGGCACTGAAGCTTTCTTT.

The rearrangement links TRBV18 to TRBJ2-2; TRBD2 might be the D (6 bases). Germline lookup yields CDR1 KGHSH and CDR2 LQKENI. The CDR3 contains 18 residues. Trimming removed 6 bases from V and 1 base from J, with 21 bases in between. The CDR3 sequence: CASSSRDPGGRNTGELFF. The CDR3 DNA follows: TGTGCCAGCTCTTCCCGGGACCCCGGAGGGAGGAACACCGGGGAGCTGTTTTTT.

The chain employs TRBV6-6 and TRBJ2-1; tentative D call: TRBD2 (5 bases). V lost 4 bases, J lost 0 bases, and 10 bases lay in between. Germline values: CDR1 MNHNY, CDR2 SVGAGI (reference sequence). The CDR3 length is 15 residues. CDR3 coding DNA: TGTGCCAGCAGTTCAAGCGGTTTCTCCTACAATGAGCAGTTCTTC. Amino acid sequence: CASSSSGFSYNEQFF.

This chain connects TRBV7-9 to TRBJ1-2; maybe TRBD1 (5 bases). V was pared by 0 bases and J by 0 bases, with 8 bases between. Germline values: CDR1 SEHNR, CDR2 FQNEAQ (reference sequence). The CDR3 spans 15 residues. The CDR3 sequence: CASSLAGRANYGYTF. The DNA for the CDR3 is TGTGCCAGCAGCTTAGCGGGCAGGGCTAACTATGGCTACACCTTC.

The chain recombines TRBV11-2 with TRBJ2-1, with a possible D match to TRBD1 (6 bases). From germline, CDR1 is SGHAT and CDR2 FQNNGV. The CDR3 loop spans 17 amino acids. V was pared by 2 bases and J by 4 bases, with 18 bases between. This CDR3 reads CASSLNPGQGPYNEQFF. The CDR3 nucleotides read TGTGCCAGCAGCTTAAATCCGGGACAAGGACCTTACAATGAGCAGTTCTTC. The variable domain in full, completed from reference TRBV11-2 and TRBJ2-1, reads EAGVAQSPRYKIIEKRQSVAFWCNPISGHATLYWYQQILGQGPKLLIQFQNNGVVDDSQLPKDRFSAERLKGVDSTLKIQPAKLEDSAVYLCASSLNPGQGPYNEQFFGPGTRLTVL.

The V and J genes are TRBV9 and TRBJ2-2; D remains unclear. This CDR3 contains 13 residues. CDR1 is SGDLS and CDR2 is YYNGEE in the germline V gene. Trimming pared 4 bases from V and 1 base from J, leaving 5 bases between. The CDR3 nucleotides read TGTGCCAGCAGCCCACAGAACACCGGGGAGCTGTTTTTT. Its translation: CASSPQNTGELFF.

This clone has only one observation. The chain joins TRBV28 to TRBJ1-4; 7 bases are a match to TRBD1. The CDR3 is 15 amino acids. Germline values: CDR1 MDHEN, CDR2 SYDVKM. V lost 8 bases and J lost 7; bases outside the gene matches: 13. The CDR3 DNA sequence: TGTGCCAGCCGCCGACAGGGTTCGATGGGTGAAAAACTGTTTTTT. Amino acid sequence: CASRRQGSMGEKLFF.

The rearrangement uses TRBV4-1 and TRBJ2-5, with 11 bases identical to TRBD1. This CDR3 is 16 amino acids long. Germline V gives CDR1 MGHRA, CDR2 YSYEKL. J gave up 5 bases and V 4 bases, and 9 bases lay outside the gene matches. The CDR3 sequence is CASSLHPGTGGETQYF. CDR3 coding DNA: TGCGCCAGCAGCCTCCACCCTGGGACAGGGGGTGAGACCCAGTACTTC.

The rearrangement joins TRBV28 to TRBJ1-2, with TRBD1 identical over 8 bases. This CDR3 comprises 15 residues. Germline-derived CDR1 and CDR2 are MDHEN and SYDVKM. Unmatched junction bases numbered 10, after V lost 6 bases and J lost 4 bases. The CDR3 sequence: CASSQPTGQAYGYTF. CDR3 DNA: TGTGCCAGCAGCCAACCCACGGGACAGGCCTATGGCTACACCTTC.

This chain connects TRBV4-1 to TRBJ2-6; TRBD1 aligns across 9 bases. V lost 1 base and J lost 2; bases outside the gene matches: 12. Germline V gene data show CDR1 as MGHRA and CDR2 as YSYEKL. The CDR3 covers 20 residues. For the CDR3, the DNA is TGCGCCAGCAGCCAAGCATTCATGGGGACAGGGAACGCTGGGGCCAACGTCCTGACTTTC. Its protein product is CASSQAFMGTGNAGANVLTF.

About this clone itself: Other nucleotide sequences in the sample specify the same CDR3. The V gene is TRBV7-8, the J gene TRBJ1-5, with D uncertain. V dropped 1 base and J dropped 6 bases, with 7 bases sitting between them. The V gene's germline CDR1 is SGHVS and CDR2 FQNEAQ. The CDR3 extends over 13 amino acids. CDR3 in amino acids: CASSLGSGQPQHF. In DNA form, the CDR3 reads TGTGCCAGCAGCTTAGGGTCTGGTCAGCCCCAGCATTTT.

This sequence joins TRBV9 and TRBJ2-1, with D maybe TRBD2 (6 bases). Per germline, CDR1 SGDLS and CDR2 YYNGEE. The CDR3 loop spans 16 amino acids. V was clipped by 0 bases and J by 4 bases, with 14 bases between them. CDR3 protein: CASSVEGGMVYNEQFF. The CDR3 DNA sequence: TGTGCCAGCAGCGTAGAGGGCGGGATGGTGTACAATGAGCAGTTCTTC.

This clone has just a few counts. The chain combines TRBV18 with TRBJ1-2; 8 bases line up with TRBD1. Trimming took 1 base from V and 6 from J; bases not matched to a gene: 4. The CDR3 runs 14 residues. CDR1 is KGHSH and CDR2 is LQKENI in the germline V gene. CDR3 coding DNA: TGTGCCAGCTCACCACGGGACAGGCGGGATGGCTACACCTTC. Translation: CASSPRDRRDGYTF.

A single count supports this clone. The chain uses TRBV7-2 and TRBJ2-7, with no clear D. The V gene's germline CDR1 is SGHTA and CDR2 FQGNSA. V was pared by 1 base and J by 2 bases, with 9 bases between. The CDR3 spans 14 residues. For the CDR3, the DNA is TGTGCCAGCAGCTTAGTGGGTAGCACCTACGAGCAGTACTTC. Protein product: CASSLVGSTYEQYF.

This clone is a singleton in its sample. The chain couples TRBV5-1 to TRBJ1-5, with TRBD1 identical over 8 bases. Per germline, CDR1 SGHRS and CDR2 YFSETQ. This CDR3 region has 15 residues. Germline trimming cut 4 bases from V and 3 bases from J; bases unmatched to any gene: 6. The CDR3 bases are TGCGCCAGCAGCCTGACAGGGGCTGACAATCAGCCCCAGCATTTT. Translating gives CASSLTGADNQPQHF. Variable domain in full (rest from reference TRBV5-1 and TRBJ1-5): KAGVTQTPRYLIKTRGQQVTLSCSPISGHRSVSWYQQTPGQGLQFLFEYFSETQRNKGNFPGRFSGRQFSNSRSEMNVSTLELGDSALYLCASSLTGADNQPQHFGDGTRLSIL.

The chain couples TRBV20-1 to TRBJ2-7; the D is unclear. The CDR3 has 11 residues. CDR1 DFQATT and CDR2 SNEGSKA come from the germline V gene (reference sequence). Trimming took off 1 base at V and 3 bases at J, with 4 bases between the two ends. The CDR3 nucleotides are TGCAGTGCTAGAGTGCTCTACGAGCAGTACTTC. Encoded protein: CSARVLYEQYF.

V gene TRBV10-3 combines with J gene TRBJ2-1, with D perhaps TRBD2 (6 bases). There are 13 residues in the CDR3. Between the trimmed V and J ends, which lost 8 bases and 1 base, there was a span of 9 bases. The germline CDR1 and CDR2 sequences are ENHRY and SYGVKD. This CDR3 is CAIWEESYNEQFF. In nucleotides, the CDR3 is TGTGCCATCTGGGAGGAATCCTACAATGAGCAGTTCTTC.

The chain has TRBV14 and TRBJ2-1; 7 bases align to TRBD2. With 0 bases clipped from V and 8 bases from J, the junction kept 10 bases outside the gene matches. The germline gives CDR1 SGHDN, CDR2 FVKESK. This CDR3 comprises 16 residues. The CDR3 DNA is TGTGCCAGCAGCCAAGATCTGGGGGGGGTAGGCGATGAGCAGTTCTTC. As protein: CASSQDLGGVGDEQFF.

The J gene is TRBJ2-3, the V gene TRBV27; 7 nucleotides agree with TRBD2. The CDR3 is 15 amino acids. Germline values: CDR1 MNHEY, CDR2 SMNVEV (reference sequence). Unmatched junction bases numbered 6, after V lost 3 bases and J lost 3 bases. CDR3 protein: CASSFAGEGTDTQYF. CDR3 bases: TGTGCCAGCAGTTTTGCGGGAGAGGGGACAGATACGCAGTATTTT.

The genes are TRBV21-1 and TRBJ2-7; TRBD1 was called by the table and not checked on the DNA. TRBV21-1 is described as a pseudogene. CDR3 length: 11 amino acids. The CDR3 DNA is TGTGCCAGTTGGACAGCCTACGAGCAGTACTTC. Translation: CASWTAYEQYF.

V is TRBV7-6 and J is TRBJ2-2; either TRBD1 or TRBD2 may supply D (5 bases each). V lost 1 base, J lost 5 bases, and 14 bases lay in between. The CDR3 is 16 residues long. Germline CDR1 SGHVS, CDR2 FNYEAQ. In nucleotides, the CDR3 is TGTGCCAGCAGCTTAGTCCCAGGGTGGGAGACCGGGGAGCTGTTTTTT. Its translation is CASSLVPGWETGELFF.

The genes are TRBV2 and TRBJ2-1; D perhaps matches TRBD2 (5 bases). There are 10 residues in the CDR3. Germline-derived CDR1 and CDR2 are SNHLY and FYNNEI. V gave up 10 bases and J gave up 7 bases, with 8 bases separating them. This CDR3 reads CATEGNEQFF. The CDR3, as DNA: TGTGCCACCGAGGGTAATGAGCAGTTCTTC.

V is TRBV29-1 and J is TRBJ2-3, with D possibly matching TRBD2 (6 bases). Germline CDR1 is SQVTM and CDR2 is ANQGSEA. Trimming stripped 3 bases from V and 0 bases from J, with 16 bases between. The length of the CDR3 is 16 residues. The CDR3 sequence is CSVEWASATSTDTQYF. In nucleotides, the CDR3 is TGCAGCGTTGAGTGGGCTAGCGCGACTAGCACAGATACGCAGTATTTT.

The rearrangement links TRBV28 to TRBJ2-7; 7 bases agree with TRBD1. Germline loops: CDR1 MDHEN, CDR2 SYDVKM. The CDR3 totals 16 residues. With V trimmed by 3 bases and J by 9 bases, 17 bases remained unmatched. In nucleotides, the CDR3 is TGTGCCAGCAGTTTTGACAGGGTATTAAGAACGTTGGTGCAGTACTTC. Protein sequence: CASSFDRVLRTLVQYF.